One and the same sample provided the 26 T cell receptor beta chains below, sequenced in a study of technical replicates of blood from four donors. Data came from immunoSEQ multiplex PCR; TCRdb stores just in-frame clones and leaves some out. This table holds tens of thousands of clones, 85% to 95% found once. Sequencing was done on a sample of T cells isolated from PBMCs. Receptors originate from a human donor in good health.

The CDR3 here is CASSQTTGVQETQYF. The CDR3, as DNA: TGTGCCAGCAGCCAAACGACAGGGGTCCAAGAGACCCAGTACTTC. V usage is TRBV16 and J usage is TRBJ2-5, with 8 bases fitting TRBD1. The CDR3 is made up of 15 amino acids. Germline V gene data show CDR1 as KGHSY and CDR2 as FQNENV. V dropped 2 bases and J dropped 1; count of bases not matched to a gene: 3.

V usage is TRBV29-1 and J usage is TRBJ2-3; 16 positions match TRBD2. The germline CDR1 and CDR2 sequences are SQVTM and ANQGSEA. The CDR3 extends over 13 amino acids. Unmatched junction bases numbered 6, after V lost 7 bases and J lost 11 bases. CDR3 sequence reads: CSGTGTSGRVQYF. CDR3 coding DNA: TGCAGCGGAACCGGGACTAGCGGGAGGGTGCAGTATTTT.

This chain links TRBV27 with TRBJ1-2; 10 bases are shared with TRBD1. Trimming took 5 bases from V and 6 from J; bases not matched to a gene: 6. The germline V gene has CDR1 MNHEY and CDR2 SMNVEV (reference sequence). The CDR3 is 14 amino acids. In DNA form, the CDR3 reads TGTGCCAGCAGTGTGACAGGGGGCGCTCATGGCTACACCTTC. It encodes CASSVTGGAHGYTF.

This rearrangement joins TRBV7-2 to TRBJ2-7; 9 bases agree with TRBD2. This CDR3 spans 14 amino acids. Per germline, CDR1 SGHTA and CDR2 FQGNSA. The junction had 2 bases not matched to a gene; V was cut back by 2 bases and J by 3 bases. The CDR3: CASSLNSGGYEQYF. CDR3 in DNA: TGTGCCAGCAGCTTAAATAGCGGGGGCTACGAGCAGTACTTC.

This clone was found once. The J gene is TRBJ2-1, the V gene TRBV4-1; D perhaps matches TRBD1 (6 bases). Germline V gene data show CDR1 as MGHRA and CDR2 as YSYEKL. CDR3 length: 13 amino acids. Trimming pared 5 bases from V and 6 bases from J, leaving 11 bases between. CDR3: CASSVTGTNEQFF. CDR3 in DNA: TGCGCCAGCAGCGTTACAGGGACCAATGAGCAGTTCTTC.

The J gene is TRBJ2-5, the V gene TRBV11-2; D may be TRBD2 (6 bases). V gave up 2 bases and J gave up 6 bases, with 16 bases separating them. This CDR3 has 15 residues. Germline V lookup: CDR1 SGHAT, CDR2 FQNNGV. The CDR3 DNA sequence: TGTGCCAGCAGCTTACTTGGGGGGATGGGGAAGACCCAGTACTTC. Protein: CASSLLGGMGKTQYF.

This chain connects TRBV19 to TRBJ1-5; a weak D match, TRBD1 (5 bases). V was trimmed by 7 bases and J by 3 bases, leaving 16 bases between them. Germline-derived CDR1 and CDR2 are LNHDA and SQIVND (reference sequence). CDR3 size: 15 residues. CDR3 protein: CASNRWGQYNQPQHF. In DNA form, the CDR3 reads TGTGCCAGTAACCGATGGGGCCAATACAATCAGCCCCAGCATTTT. The whole variable domain, filled in from reference TRBV19 and TRBJ1-5, reads DGGITQSPKYLFRKEGQNVTLSCEQNLNHDAMYWYRQDPGQGLRLIYYSQIVNDFQKGDIAEGYSVSREKKESFPLTVTSAQKNPTAFYLCASNRWGQYNQPQHFGDGTRLSIL.

The rearrangement uses TRBV5-4 and TRBJ1-1; D gene unclear. The V gene lost 2 bases and the J gene lost 4 bases, with 12 bases spanning the gap. Germline CDR1 and CDR2: SGHNT and YYREEE (reference sequence). The length of the CDR3 is 14 residues. The CDR3 bases are TGTGCCAGCAGCTTCATCGAGGGAAGCACTGAAGCTTTCTTT. It encodes CASSFIEGSTEAFF.

The chain employs TRBV6-5 and TRBJ2-2, with D perhaps TRBD1 (5 bases). This CDR3 has 13 amino acids. V was cut by 4 bases and J by 6 bases, with 9 bases left in between. Germline-derived CDR1 and CDR2 are MNHEY and SVGAGI. CDR3 protein: CASSSAGPGELFF. The DNA for the CDR3 is TGTGCCAGCAGTTCCGCAGGGCCCGGGGAGCTGTTTTTT.

This chain links TRBV5-6 with TRBJ2-7; D gene ambiguous. Germline CDR1 SGHDT, CDR2 YYEEEE. V lost 1 base to trimming and J lost 6 bases, with 17 bases between them. The CDR3 contains 15 residues. The CDR3 loop is CASSLTRVPLLEQYF. The CDR3 DNA is TGTGCCAGCAGCTTGACCCGGGTTCCGCTCCTCGAGCAGTACTTC.

The J gene is TRBJ2-5, the V gene TRBV25-1, with 11 bases aligning to TRBD2. Trimming removed 4 bases from V and 5 bases from J; junction bases left unmatched: 12. The germline V gene has CDR1 MGHDK and CDR2 SYGVNS. This CDR3 is 17 amino acids long. The CDR3 region is CASSVGILAGEAETQYF. CDR3 sequence (DNA): TGTGCCAGCAGTGTTGGTATACTAGCGGGAGAGGCGGAGACCCAGTACTTC.

The CDR3 is CASTGSGMYEQYF. The CDR3 DNA reads TGTGCCAGCACTGGTAGCGGGATGTACGAGCAGTACTTC. The chain is built from TRBV6-1 and TRBJ2-7; 8 bases match TRBD2. Germline CDR1 reads MNHNS; CDR2 reads SASEGT. The CDR3 spans 13 residues. The ends lost 7 bases at V and 4 bases at J; junction bases unmatched: 6.

This chain joins TRBV5-1 and TRBJ2-5, with 11 nucleotides matching TRBD1. The CDR3 runs to 15 residues. V trimming: 4 bases; J trimming: 5 bases; junction bases outside the gene matches: 7. Germline lookup yields CDR1 SGHRS and CDR2 YFSETQ. The CDR3 coding sequence is TGCGCCAGCAGCCTGGACAGGGGGCAACACGAGACCCAGTACTTC. Translated, it gives CASSLDRGQHETQYF.

This chain links TRBV29-1 with TRBJ1-2, with 11 bases aligning to TRBD1. The CDR3 is made up of 13 amino acids. CDR1 SQVTM and CDR2 ANQGSEA come from the germline V gene. V was pared by 7 bases and J by 6 bases, with 7 bases of the junction left unmatched. As DNA, the CDR3 is TGCAGCGCTGGGACAGGGGGGACCCATGGCTACACCTTC. This encodes CSAGTGGTHGYTF.

This chain uses TRBV20-1 with TRBJ1-1; no clear D gene. CDR3 size: 11 residues. CDR1 DFQATT and CDR2 SNEGSKA come from the germline V gene (reference sequence). V shed 1 base and J shed 8 bases, with 8 bases lying between them. Here the CDR3 reads CSARGSKEAFF. CDR3 coding DNA: TGCAGTGCTAGAGGTAGTAAAGAAGCTTTCTTT.

This clone is a singleton in its sample. The rearrangement uses TRBV7-9 and TRBJ2-4; TRBD2 is a possible D gene (6 bases). Germline V CDR1 and CDR2: SEHNR, FQNEAQ (reference sequence). Trimming left V 3 bases short and J 7 bases short, with 13 bases between. The CDR3 length is 14 residues. In DNA form, the CDR3 reads TGTGCCAGCAGCTTTAGGGACTTAGGTAACATTCAGTACTTC. Translation gives CASSFRDLGNIQYF.

The chain has TRBV9 and TRBJ2-7; unclear D gene. Germline CDR1 reads SGDLS; CDR2 reads YYNGEE. The CDR3 sequence is 14 residues long. The V end lost 4 bases, the J end lost 1 base, and 12 bases lay between the germline ends. The CDR3 nucleotides read TGTGCCAGCAGCTCACTGGGCAGTTCCTACGAGCAGTACTTC. Its protein is CASSSLGSSYEQYF.

The chain has TRBV30 and TRBJ2-2; D uncertain. Per germline, CDR1 GTSNPN and CDR2 SVGIG (reference sequence). The V and J ends lost 0 bases and 2 bases respectively, with 4 bases between them. The CDR3 totals 13 residues. CDR3 nucleotides: TGTGCCTGGAGTGTACTAAACACCGGGGAGCTGTTTTTT. Its translation: CAWSVLNTGELFF.

V usage is TRBV27 and J usage is TRBJ2-1; 7 bases are a match to TRBD2. Germline trimming cut 6 bases from V and 7 bases from J; bases unmatched to any gene: 6. Per germline, CDR1 MNHEY and CDR2 SMNVEV (reference sequence). The CDR3 has 13 amino acids. CDR3 in amino acids: CASRPGLLNEQFF. The CDR3 DNA is TGTGCCAGCAGACCGGGACTACTTAATGAGCAGTTCTTC.

The V and J genes are TRBV29-1 and TRBJ2-7; 9 positions agree with TRBD2. The V gene's germline CDR1 is SQVTM and CDR2 ANQGSEA. Unmatched junction bases numbered 10, after V lost 7 bases and J lost 3 bases. This CDR3 contains 14 residues. This CDR3 reads CSASRREGIYEQYF. The CDR3 DNA reads TGCAGCGCCTCGCGGCGGGAGGGGATCTACGAGCAGTACTTC.

The chain joins TRBV7-9 to TRBJ1-1, with TRBD1 matching 7 bases. The CDR3 runs to 14 residues. V lost 1 base, J lost 3 bases, and 2 bases stayed unmatched. In germline, CDR1 is SEHNR, CDR2 FQNEAQ (reference sequence). CDR3 sequence (DNA): TGTGCCAGCAGCTTAGTTCAGGGGGACACTGAAGCTTTCTTT. Translating gives CASSLVQGDTEAFF.

V usage is TRBV6-1 and J usage is TRBJ1-1; D possibly corresponds to TRBD1 (5 bases). Germline V gene data show CDR1 as MNHNS and CDR2 as SASEGT. This CDR3 has 12 residues. Trimming shortened V by 1 base and J by 8 bases, and 8 bases separated the two germline ends. The CDR3 DNA reads as TGTGCCAGCAGTGAAGGGGGCCGGGAAGCTTTCTTT. Protein sequence: CASSEGGREAFF.

This chain connects TRBV7-9 to TRBJ1-5, with 8 bases matching TRBD1. Germline loops: CDR1 SEHNR, CDR2 FQNEAQ (reference sequence). The ends lost 4 bases at V and 5 bases at J; junction bases unmatched: 7. This CDR3 has 15 residues. DNA for the CDR3: TGTGCCAGCAGCTGGGGGCAGGGGGCACATCAGCCCCAGCATTTT. The encoded protein is CASSWGQGAHQPQHF.

On this clone: Mismatch with germline at one junction end may stem from a read error. The chain recombines TRBV7-7 with TRBJ2-1; 7 bases agree with TRBD1. The germline V gene encodes CDR1 SSHAT and CDR2 FNYEAQ (reference sequence). The CDR3 is 16 amino acids. CDR3 sequence (DNA): TGTGCTAGCAGCCCAGGGGGACCCAGCTCCTACAATGAGCAGTTCTTC. Translated: CASSPGGPSSYNEQFF.

This clone appeared a single time. J is TRBJ2-7 and V is TRBV28, with no clear D. Germline CDR1 and CDR2: MDHEN and SYDVKM. V lost 3 bases and J 6 bases, leaving 6 bases between the germline ends. The CDR3 covers 11 residues. CDR3 sequence reads: CASSFPSEQYF. Here the CDR3 DNA reads TGTGCCAGCAGTTTCCCCTCCGAGCAGTACTTC.

V is TRBV25-1 and J is TRBJ2-1; D is unresolved. Germline V lookup: CDR1 MGHDK, CDR2 SYGVNS. The CDR3 has 14 residues. V lost 4 bases and J lost 5, with 12 bases in between. DNA of the CDR3: TGTGCCAGCAGTGCATACATTACAGACAATGAGCAGTTCTTC. It is translated as CASSAYITDNEQFF.